This T cell receptor beta chain was documented in a study of long-term antiretroviral therapy in people with HIV. Study-level findings and limits: Controls showed broader CDR3 length ranges than did the HIV repertoires.

Version v3.0 of the immunoSEQ assay ran at survey level. Data came from immunoSEQ multiplex PCR; TCRdb stores just in-frame clones and leaves some out. Of over 15,000 clones in the sample, roughly 73% were seen once. This clone was detected a few times. The target antigen is unknown. This clonotype originated in a young man with HIV. Material: unsorted PBMCs, obtained approximately 2.2 years before starting antiretroviral therapy.

CDR3 bases: TGTGCCAGCAGCCAAGTTCAAGGGTTCTACGAGCAGTACTTC. Its protein product is CASSQVQGFYEQYF. The J gene is TRBJ2-7, the V gene TRBV14; D remains ambiguous. The V gene lost 1 base and the J gene lost 3 bases, with 10 bases spanning the gap. CDR3 length equals 14 residues. Germline values: CDR1 SGHDN, CDR2 FVKESK.